A selection of T cell receptor beta chains follows, all from one sample in a study of T cell responses to AZD1222 COVID-19 vaccine. Repertoires were generated with immunoSEQ multiplex PCR, while TCRdb's copy carries only in-frame clones and drops some. The top ten clones hold 6.9% of a sample with about 150,000 clones, 75% to 90% of them seen once. The sample in question was peripheral blood, obtained after recovery from COVID-19. These TCRs come from an adult who had recovered from COVID-19. The CDR3 runs from the conserved cysteine through the conserved F or W. Fields, in order: CDR3 length, V gene, CDR3 protein.

13,TRBV10-3,CAIRQGESSPLHF
18,TRBV9,CASSEGLAAQGETDTQYF
14,TRBV3-1/TRBV3-2,CASSRQSFQETQYF
12,TRBV29-1,CSVVGQQETQYF
13,TRBV19,CASSEQLMTEAFF
12,TRBV7-4,CASSLLDLQQFF
13,TRBV19,CASSMKVGTEAFF
15,TRBV9,CASSVGQGASYEQYF
16,TRBV5-4,CASSFGLFSSYNEQFF
16,TRBV7-2,CASSFRAGATSYEQYF
13,TRBV5-1,CASSFGGPYEQYF
15,TRBV4-1,CASSQFEGVTGELFF
16,TRBV5-1,CASSSWTSGGVETQYF
14,TRBV7-8,CASSLRGGGSEQFF
14,TRBV11-2,CASSLVQSTDTQYF
15,TRBV5-6,CASSPFRHFNSPLHF
15,TRBV5-1,CASSQRQSWNTEAFF
15,TRBV19,CASSMKTGGTYGYTF
14,TRBV29-1,CSVEDPGSSYEQYF
19,TRBV2,CASSGEALGLAGLSYEQYF
16,TRBV19,CASSINVRDAYTEAFF
11,TRBV20-1,CSDRVNQPQHF
15,TRBV18,CASSPRDRANYGYTF
11,TRBV2,CASTLFVEQYF
14,TRBV21-1,CASPRGVVGSEQYF